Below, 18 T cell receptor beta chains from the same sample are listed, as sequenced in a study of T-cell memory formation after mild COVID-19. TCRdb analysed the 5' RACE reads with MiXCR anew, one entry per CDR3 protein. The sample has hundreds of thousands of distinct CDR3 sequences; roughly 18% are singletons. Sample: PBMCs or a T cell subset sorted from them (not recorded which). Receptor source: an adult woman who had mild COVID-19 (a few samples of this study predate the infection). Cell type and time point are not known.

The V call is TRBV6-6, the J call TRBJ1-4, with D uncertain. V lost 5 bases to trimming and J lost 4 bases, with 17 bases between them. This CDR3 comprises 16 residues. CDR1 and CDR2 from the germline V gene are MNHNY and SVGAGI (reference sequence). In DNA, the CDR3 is TGTGCCAGCAGTGCCTCGAGACAAAAGAATAATGAAAAACTGTTTTTT. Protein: CASSASRQKNNEKLFF.

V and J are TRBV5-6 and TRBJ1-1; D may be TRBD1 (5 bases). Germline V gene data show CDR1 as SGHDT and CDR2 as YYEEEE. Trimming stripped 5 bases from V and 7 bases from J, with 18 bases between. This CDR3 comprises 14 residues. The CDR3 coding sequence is TGTGCCAGCAGGCCTCGATGGGGGAGTGTTGAAGCTTTCTTT. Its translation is CASRPRWGSVEAFF.

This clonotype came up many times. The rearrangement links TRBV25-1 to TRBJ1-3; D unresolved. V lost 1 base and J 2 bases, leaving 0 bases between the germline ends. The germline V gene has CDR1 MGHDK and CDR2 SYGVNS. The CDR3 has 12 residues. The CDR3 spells CASSESGNTIYF. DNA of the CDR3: TGTGCCAGCAGTGAATCTGGAAACACCATATATTTT.

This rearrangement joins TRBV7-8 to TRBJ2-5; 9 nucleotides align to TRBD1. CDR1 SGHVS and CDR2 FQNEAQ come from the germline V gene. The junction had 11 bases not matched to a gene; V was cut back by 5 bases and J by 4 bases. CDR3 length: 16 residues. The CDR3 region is CASSKNRDRVVETQYF. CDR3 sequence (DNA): TGTGCCAGCAGCAAAAACCGGGACAGGGTTGTAGAGACCCAGTACTTC.

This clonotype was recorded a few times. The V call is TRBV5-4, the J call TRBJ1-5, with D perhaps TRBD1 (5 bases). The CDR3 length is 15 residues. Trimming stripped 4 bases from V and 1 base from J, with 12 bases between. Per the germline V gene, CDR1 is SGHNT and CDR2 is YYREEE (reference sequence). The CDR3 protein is CASSPGGGSNQPQHF. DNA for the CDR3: TGTGCCAGCAGCCCCGGGGGGGGAAGCAATCAGCCCCAGCATTTT.

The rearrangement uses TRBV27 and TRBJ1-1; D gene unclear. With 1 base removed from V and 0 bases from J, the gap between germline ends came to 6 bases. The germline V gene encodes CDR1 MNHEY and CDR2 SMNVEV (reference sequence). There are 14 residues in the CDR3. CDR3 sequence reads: CASSLYTMNTEAFF. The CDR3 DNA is TGTGCCAGCAGTTTATACACGATGAACACTGAAGCTTTCTTT.

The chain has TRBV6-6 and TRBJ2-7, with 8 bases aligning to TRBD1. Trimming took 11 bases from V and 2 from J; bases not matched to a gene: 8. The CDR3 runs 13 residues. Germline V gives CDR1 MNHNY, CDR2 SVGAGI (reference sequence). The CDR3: CAGRQGQTYEQYF. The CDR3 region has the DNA TGTGCCGGCCGACAGGGGCAAACCTACGAGCAGTACTTC.

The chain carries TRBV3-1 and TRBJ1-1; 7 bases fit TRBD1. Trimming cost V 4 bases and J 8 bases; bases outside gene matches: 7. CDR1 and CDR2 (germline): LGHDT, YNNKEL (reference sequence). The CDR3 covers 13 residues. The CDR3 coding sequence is TGTGCCAGCAGCCTTATGACAGGGCGGGAAGCTTTCTTT. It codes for CASSLMTGREAFF.

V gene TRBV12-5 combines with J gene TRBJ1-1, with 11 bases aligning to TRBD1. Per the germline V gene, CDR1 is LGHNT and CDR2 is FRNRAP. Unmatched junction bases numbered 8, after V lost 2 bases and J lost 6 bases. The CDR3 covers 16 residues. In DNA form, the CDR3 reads TGTGCTAGTGGTTTGACCCTCGGACAGGGGGCGGCTGAAGCTTTCTTT. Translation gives CASGLTLGQGAAEAFF. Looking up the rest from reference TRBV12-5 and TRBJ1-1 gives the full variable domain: DARVTQTPRHKVTEMGQEVTMRCQPILGHNTVFWYRQTMMQGLELLAYFRNRAPLDDSGMPKDRFSAEMPDATLATLKIQPSEPRDSAVYFCASGLTLGQGAAEAFFGQGTRLTVV.

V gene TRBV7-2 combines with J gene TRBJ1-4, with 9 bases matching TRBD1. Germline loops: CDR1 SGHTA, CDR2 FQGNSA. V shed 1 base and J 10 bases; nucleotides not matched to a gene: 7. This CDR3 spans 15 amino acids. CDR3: CASSLVAGQGGKLFF. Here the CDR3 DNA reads TGTGCCAGCAGCTTAGTTGCGGGACAGGGAGGAAAACTGTTTTTT. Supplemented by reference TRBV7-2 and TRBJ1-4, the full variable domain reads GAGVSQSPSNKVTEKGKDVELRCDPISGHTALYWYRQSLGQGLEFLIYFQGNSAPDKSGLPSDRFSAERTGGSVSTLTIQRTQQEDSAVYLCASSLVAGQGGKLFFGSGTQLSVL.

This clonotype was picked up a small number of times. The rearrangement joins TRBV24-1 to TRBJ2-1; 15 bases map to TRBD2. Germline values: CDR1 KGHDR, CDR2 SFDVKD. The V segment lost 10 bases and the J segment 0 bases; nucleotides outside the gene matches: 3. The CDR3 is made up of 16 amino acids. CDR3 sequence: CATGLAGGSSYNEQFF. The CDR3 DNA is TGTGCCACGGGACTAGCGGGAGGTAGCTCCTACAATGAGCAGTTCTTC.

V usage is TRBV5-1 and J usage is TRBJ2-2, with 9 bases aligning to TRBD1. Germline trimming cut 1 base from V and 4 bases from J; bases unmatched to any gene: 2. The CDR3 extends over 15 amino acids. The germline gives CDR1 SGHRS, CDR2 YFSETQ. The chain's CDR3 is CASSLSGQGTGELFF. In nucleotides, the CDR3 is TGCGCCAGCAGCTTGTCGGGACAGGGCACCGGGGAGCTGTTTTTT. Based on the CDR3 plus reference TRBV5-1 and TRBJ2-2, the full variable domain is KAGVTQTPRYLIKTRGQQVTLSCSPISGHRSVSWYQQTPGQGLQFLFEYFSETQRNKGNFPGRFSGRQFSNSRSEMNVSTLELGDSALYLCASSLSGQGTGELFFGEGSRLTVL.

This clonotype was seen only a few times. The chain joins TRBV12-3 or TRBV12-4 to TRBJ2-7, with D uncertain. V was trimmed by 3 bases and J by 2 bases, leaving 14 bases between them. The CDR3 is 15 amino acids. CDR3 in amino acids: CASSFSAGATYEQYF. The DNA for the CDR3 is TGTGCCAGCAGTTTTTCAGCTGGTGCAACCTACGAGCAGTACTTC.

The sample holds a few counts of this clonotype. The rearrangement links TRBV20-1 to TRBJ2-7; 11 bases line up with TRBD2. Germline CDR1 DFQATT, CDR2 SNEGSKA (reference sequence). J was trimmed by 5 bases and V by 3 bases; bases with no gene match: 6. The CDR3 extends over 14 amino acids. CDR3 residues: CSASTSGSFNEQYF. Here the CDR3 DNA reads TGCAGTGCTAGTACTAGCGGGAGTTTCAACGAGCAGTACTTC.

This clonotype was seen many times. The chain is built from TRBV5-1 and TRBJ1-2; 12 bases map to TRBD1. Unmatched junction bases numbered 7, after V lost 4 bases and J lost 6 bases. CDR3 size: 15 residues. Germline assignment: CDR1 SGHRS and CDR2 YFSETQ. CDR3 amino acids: CASSPGQGAIHGYTF. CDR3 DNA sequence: TGCGCCAGCAGCCCGGGACAGGGGGCGATCCATGGCTACACCTTC.

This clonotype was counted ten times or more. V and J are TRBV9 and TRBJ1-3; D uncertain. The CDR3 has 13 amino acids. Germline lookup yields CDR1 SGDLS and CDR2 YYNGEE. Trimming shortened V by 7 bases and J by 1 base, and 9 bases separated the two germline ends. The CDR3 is CASGRDSGNTIYF. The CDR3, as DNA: TGTGCCAGCGGACGGGATTCTGGAAACACCATATATTTT.

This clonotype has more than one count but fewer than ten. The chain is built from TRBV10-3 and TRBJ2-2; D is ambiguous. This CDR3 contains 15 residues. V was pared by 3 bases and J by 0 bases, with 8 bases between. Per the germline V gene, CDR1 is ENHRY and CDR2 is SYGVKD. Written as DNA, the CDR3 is TGTGCCATCAGTGAATACGGCACGAACACCGGGGAGCTGTTTTTT. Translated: CAISEYGTNTGELFF.

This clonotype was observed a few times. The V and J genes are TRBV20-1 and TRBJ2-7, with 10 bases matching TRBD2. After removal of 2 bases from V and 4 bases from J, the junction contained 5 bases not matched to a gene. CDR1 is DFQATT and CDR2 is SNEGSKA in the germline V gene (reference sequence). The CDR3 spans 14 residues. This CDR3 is CSARRPAGGYEQYF. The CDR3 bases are TGCAGTGCTAGAAGACCAGCGGGAGGGTACGAGCAGTACTTC.